This T cell receptor beta chain was captured in a study of OX40 agonist ivuxolimab in advanced cancers. Background on the study: Averaging around 60 years in age, with a range of about 23 to 85, the cohort was 82.7% male. Anti-PD-1, anti-PD-L1 or anti-CTLA-4 therapy given earlier was allowed, and around 40% had some.

J gave up 5 bases and V 7 bases, and 9 bases lay outside the gene matches. CDR1 and CDR2 from the germline V gene are MNHEY and SVGAGI. The CDR3 length is 14 residues. Broader study findings: Among the lowest peripheral clonal expansion occurred in 0.1-3.0 mg/kg partial responders.

Details on this clone: The antigen is undetermined.

The table came from immunoSEQ multiplex PCR; TCRdb's copy has only in-frame clones and leaves some out. The data show approximately 70,000 clones, roughly nine tenths seen once. The material sequenced was CD4+ or CD8+ T cells sorted from blood, taken in a trial of the OX40 agonist ivuxolimab. This chain connects TRBV6-5 to TRBJ2-7, with 9 bases identical to TRBD2. This sequence originates from an adult with an advanced solid tumor such as melanoma, head and neck, liver or kidney cancer. The DNA for the CDR3 is TGTGCCAGCACCTCTCCCCTAGCGGGAAACGAGCAGTACTTC. Translating gives CASTSPLAGNEQYF.